This T cell receptor (beta chain) comes out of a study of T cell changes during pregnancy in multiple sclerosis. With 0 bases clipped from V and 3 bases from J, the junction kept 10 bases outside the gene matches. Germline CDR1 is LNHNV and CDR2 is YYDKDF (reference sequence). CDR3 length: 18 residues. The repertoire was sequenced with immunoSEQ multiplex PCR; TCRdb's copy has only in-frame clones and lacks some. The table shows 50,000 or so clones, with approximately 92% occurring only once. V and J are TRBV15 and TRBJ1-2; 10 nucleotides match TRBD1. The material sequenced was CD4+ T cells from peripheral blood mononuclear cells, taken in the third trimester of pregnancy. The TCR was taken from a female donor with multiple sclerosis, enrolled in a pregnancy study. The CDR3 protein is CATSRDYFGQGGYYGYTF. DNA for the CDR3: TGTGCCACCAGCAGAGATTACTTCGGACAGGGGGGGTACTATGGCTACACCTTC.